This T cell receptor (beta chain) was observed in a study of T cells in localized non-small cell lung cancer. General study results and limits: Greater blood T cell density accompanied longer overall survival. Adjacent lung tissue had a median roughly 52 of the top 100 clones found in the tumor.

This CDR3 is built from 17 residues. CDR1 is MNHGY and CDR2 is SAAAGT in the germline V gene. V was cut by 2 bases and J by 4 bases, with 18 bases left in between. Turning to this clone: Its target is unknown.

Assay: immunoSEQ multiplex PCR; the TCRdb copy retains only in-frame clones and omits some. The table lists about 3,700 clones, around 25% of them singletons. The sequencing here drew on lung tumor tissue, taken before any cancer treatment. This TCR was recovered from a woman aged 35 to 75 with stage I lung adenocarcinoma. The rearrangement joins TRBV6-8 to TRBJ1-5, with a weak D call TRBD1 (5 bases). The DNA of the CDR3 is TGTGCCAGCAGTTACCGCGGGGCAGACGGGGCAAATCAGCCCCAGCATTTT. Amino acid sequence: CASSYRGADGANQPQHF.